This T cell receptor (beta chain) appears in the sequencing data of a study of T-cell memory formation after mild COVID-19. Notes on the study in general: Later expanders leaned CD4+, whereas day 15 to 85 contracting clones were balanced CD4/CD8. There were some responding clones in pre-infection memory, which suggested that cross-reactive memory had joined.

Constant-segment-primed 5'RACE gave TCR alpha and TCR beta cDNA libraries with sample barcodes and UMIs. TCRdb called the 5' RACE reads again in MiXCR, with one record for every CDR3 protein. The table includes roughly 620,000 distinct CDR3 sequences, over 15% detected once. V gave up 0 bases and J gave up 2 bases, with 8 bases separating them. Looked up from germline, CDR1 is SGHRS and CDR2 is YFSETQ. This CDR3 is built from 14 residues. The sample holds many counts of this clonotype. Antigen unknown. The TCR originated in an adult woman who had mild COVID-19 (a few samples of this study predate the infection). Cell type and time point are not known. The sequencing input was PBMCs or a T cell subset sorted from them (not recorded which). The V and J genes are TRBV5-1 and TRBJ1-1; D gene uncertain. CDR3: CASSLDSGNTEAFF. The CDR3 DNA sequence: TGCGCCAGCAGCTTGGATTCAGGAAACACTGAAGCTTTCTTT.